These 25 T cell receptor beta chains originate from one sample sequenced in a study of tissue T cells after allogeneic stem cell transplantation. The table came from immunoSEQ multiplex PCR; TCRdb's copy has only in-frame clones and leaves some out. Altogether about 9,100 clones are present, around three fifths being singletons, with the ten largest covering 15% to 20%. The source was tissue from the jejunum, collected at autopsy. These TCRs come from a female donor of 60 years or more with lung cancer.

J is TRBJ1-1 and V is TRBV6-1; D is undetermined. V shed 1 base and J shed 0 bases, with 9 bases lying between them. The CDR3 covers 15 residues. The germline V gene encodes CDR1 MNHNS and CDR2 SASEGT. In DNA form, the CDR3 reads TGTGCCAGCAGTGAAGAGTTGTGGGTGAACACTGAAGCTTTCTTT. This sequence encodes CASSEELWVNTEAFF.

The V and J genes are TRBV19 and TRBJ2-6; maybe TRBD1 (5 bases). The CDR3 extends over 14 amino acids. Trimming cost V 4 bases and J 3 bases, with 7 bases left between them. Germline values: CDR1 LNHDA, CDR2 SQIVND (reference sequence). This CDR3 reads CASSTGFGANVLTF. In nucleotides, the CDR3 is TGTGCCAGTAGTACAGGGTTTGGGGCCAACGTCCTGACTTTC.

Relative to its sample, this clone is medium-sized. The rearrangement joins TRBV5-1 to TRBJ2-2, with 7 bases that match TRBD2. The V gene's germline CDR1 is SGHRS and CDR2 YFSETQ. V lost 1 base to trimming and J lost 2 bases; unmatched junction nucleotides: 5. The CDR3 contains 16 residues. The CDR3 here is CASSLRLAANTGELFF. CDR3 sequence (DNA): TGCGCCAGCAGCTTGCGGCTAGCGGCAAACACCGGGGAGCTGTTTTTT. Full variable domain (remainder filled in from reference TRBV5-1 and TRBJ2-2): KAGVTQTPRYLIKTRGQQVTLSCSPISGHRSVSWYQQTPGQGLQFLFEYFSETQRNKGNFPGRFSGRQFSNSRSEMNVSTLELGDSALYLCASSLRLAANTGELFFGEGSRLTVL.

This clone is medium-sized (0.01 to 0.1%) in the sample. The CDR3 region is CASSLAQGVHGYTF. CDR3 coding DNA: TGTGCCAGCAGCTTAGCTCAGGGGGTGCATGGCTACACCTTC. The V call is TRBV7-2, the J call TRBJ1-2, with TRBD1 identical over 7 bases. The germline V gene has CDR1 SGHTA and CDR2 FQGNSA. Trimming took 0 bases from V and 6 from J; bases not matched to a gene: 4. The CDR3 contains 14 residues.

The CDR3 spells CASRGSTDTQYF. In nucleotides, the CDR3 is TGTGCCAGCAGGGGTTCAACAGATACGCAGTATTTT. The rearrangement links TRBV6-5 to TRBJ2-3; D remains unclear. V dropped 6 bases and J dropped 3 bases, with 7 bases sitting between them. Germline CDR1 is MNHEY and CDR2 is SVGAGI. The CDR3 runs to 12 residues.

The table lists this clone with a count of one. The chain employs TRBV20-1 and TRBJ1-2; tentative D call: TRBD1 (5 bases). Germline CDR1 is DFQATT and CDR2 is SNEGSKA (reference sequence). Trimming took off 3 bases at V and 2 bases at J, with 16 bases between the two ends. The CDR3 has 15 amino acids. CDR3 amino acids: CSASLSLGRNYGYTF. The CDR3 nucleotides read TGCAGTGCTAGTTTAAGCCTGGGACGGAACTATGGCTACACCTTC.

This sequence joins TRBV7-2 and TRBJ2-3, with 10 positions matching TRBD2. V lost 5 bases to trimming and J lost 2 bases; unmatched junction nucleotides: 7. Germline loops: CDR1 SGHTA, CDR2 FQGNSA. CDR3 length: 16 residues. The CDR3 here is CASSLWTSGLTDTQYF. CDR3 DNA sequence: TGTGCCAGCAGCCTGTGGACTAGCGGCCTCACAGATACGCAGTATTTT.

The V call is TRBV4-1, the J call TRBJ2-1; no firm D call. This CDR3 spans 14 amino acids. Germline CDR1 and CDR2: MGHRA and YSYEKL. Deletions cut 4 bases from V and 7 bases from J, with 14 bases between. CDR3 loop: CASSRINLGNEQFF. The CDR3 DNA reads as TGCGCCAGCAGCCGAATTAATTTAGGGAATGAGCAGTTCTTC.

This chain connects TRBV3-1 (or the pseudogene TRBV3-2) to TRBJ2-7, with D possibly TRBD2 on 5 matching bases. The CDR3 extends over 14 amino acids. The V gene lost 6 bases and the J gene lost 1 base, with 13 bases spanning the gap. CDR1 is LGHDT, CDR2 YNNKEL, per germline (reference sequence). This CDR3 is CASSFQRSSYEQYF. The CDR3 nucleotides read TGTGCCAGCAGTTTCCAGCGGTCGTCCTACGAGCAGTACTTC.

Sample share makes this clone medium-sized (0.01 to 0.1%). The DNA of the CDR3 is TGTGCCAGCAGTGAAGCGGGCACGGGCTCTCCCTCAGATACGCAGTATTTT. Translated: CASSEAGTGSPSDTQYF. V and J are TRBV2 and TRBJ2-3, with D unclear. Per germline, CDR1 SNHLY and CDR2 FYNNEI. There are 17 residues in the CDR3. The germline V and J ends were trimmed by 0 bases and 4 bases, with 17 bases remaining between them.

The genes are TRBV3-1 (or the pseudogene TRBV3-2) and TRBJ2-1, with unresolved D. This CDR3 is 14 amino acids long. The V end lost 2 bases, the J end lost 8 bases, and 13 bases lay between the germline ends. CDR1 is LGHDT, CDR2 YNNKEL, per germline (reference sequence). The CDR3 DNA sequence: TGTGCCAGCAGCCAACAGGTAGCTACGGATGAGCAGTTCTTC. As protein: CASSQQVATDEQFF.

This chain joins TRBV12-1 and TRBJ1-2; TRBD1 is the table's D call and was not checked against the DNA. TRBV12-1 constitutes a pseudogene. This CDR3 is built from 15 residues. The CDR3 reads CASRAVGHPIYGYTF. The CDR3 bases are TGTGCCAGCAGGGCTGTGGGACATCCCATCTATGGCTACACCTTC.

This clone is termed medium-sized (0.01 to 0.1%). V and J are TRBV2 and TRBJ1-2, with D unclear. This CDR3 has 12 amino acids. V was trimmed by 3 bases and J by 7 bases, leaving 9 bases between them. CDR1 is SNHLY, CDR2 FYNNEI, per germline. CDR3 coding DNA: TGTGCCAGCAGTGACTGGGTTCTTGGCTACACCTTC. This gives the protein CASSDWVLGYTF.

This clone was detected only a few times. The genes are TRBV11-3 and TRBJ2-7; tentatively, D is TRBD1 (6 bases). The CDR3 runs to 15 residues. Trimming stripped 4 bases from V and 2 bases from J, with 15 bases between. Per germline, CDR1 SGHNT and CDR2 YENEEA. The CDR3 spells CASSSYRDITYEQYF. The CDR3 bases are TGTGCCAGCAGCTCGTACCGGGACATAACCTACGAGCAGTACTTC.

The J gene is TRBJ2-3, the V gene TRBV19; D is perhaps TRBD2 (6 bases). The CDR3 sequence is 15 residues long. The V gene's germline CDR1 is LNHDA and CDR2 SQIVND (reference sequence). Trimming cost V 10 bases and J 2 bases, with 19 bases left between them. The DNA of the CDR3 is TGTGCCACCGTCGAGAGCGGGTATCTCACAGATACGCAGTATTTT. It is translated as CATVESGYLTDTQYF.

The chain combines TRBV5-8 with TRBJ1-1; D is unclear. Trimming shortened V by 3 bases and J by 7 bases, and 10 bases separated the two germline ends. Looked up from germline, CDR1 is SGHTS and CDR2 is YDEGEE. This CDR3 contains 12 residues. CDR3 loop: CASSSPAGEAFF. The CDR3 DNA follows: TGTGCCAGCAGCTCACCGGCGGGTGAAGCTTTCTTT.

This clone was recorded a few times. The CDR3 nucleotides read TGTGCCAGCAGCCCCGGGACAGGTCAAGAGACCCAGTACTTC. Translating gives CASSPGTGQETQYF. J is TRBJ2-5 and V is TRBV6-6; 8 bases map to TRBD1. This CDR3 has 14 amino acids. Per germline, CDR1 MNHNY and CDR2 SVGAGI (reference sequence). Trimming cost V 6 bases and J 2 bases; bases outside gene matches: 5.

V gene TRBV11-2 combines with J gene TRBJ2-7, with 7 bases fitting TRBD1. There are 15 residues in the CDR3. The ends lost 6 bases at V and 0 bases at J; junction bases unmatched: 8. The germline V gene has CDR1 SGHAT and CDR2 FQNNGV. The CDR3 DNA is TGTGCCAGCAGTCCAGACGGACAGGCCTCCTACGAGCAGTACTTC. Its protein is CASSPDGQASYEQYF.

This clone was observed a few times. V usage is TRBV12-3 or TRBV12-4 and J usage is TRBJ2-1, with D possibly TRBD2 on 5 matching bases. The CDR3 sequence is 13 residues long. V lost 6 bases, J lost 10 bases, and 16 bases lay in between. The CDR3 loop is CASSRGLTGEQFF. Written as DNA, the CDR3 is TGTGCCAGCAGCCGAGGACTCACCGGGGAGCAGTTCTTC.

This clone is deemed medium-sized (0.01 to 0.1%). The CDR3 coding sequence is TGCGCCAGCAGCCAAGATCCCAGGGGCAGGGACATTCAGTACTTC. This codes for CASSQDPRGRDIQYF. This sequence joins TRBV4-3 and TRBJ2-4, with D possibly TRBD1 on 6 matching bases. This CDR3 contains 15 residues. Germline V CDR1 and CDR2: LGHNA, YSLEER. V was pared by 0 bases and J by 8 bases, with 14 bases between.

This chain joins TRBV5-8 and TRBJ1-4, with 8 positions matching TRBD1. The CDR3 has 16 amino acids. The junction had 7 bases not matched to a gene; V was cut back by 3 bases and J by 3 bases. Germline values: CDR1 SGHTS, CDR2 YDEGEE. CDR3 region: CASSWGQAIANEKLFF. CDR3 DNA: TGTGCCAGCAGCTGGGGACAGGCGATTGCTAATGAAAAACTGTTTTTT. Using reference TRBV5-8 and TRBJ1-4 for the parts outside the CDR3, the full variable domain is EAGVTQSPTHLIKTRGQQATLRCSPISGHTSVYWYQQALGLGLQFLLWYDEGEERNRGNFPPRFSGRQFPNYSSELNVNALELEDSALYLCASSWGQAIANEKLFFGSGTQLSVL.

The V call is TRBV18, the J call TRBJ1-5; 10 bases fit TRBD1. Germline V lookup: CDR1 KGHSH, CDR2 LQKENI. There are 17 residues in the CDR3. V gave up 4 bases and J gave up 8 bases; unmatched junction bases: 14. In nucleotides, the CDR3 is TGTGCCAGCTCACGTATTGTCCAAGGACAGGGGGGGAAGCCCCAGCATTTT. Its protein is CASSRIVQGQGGKPQHF.

This clone has only one observation. The chain couples TRBV5-1 to TRBJ1-5; the D is unclear. Trimming removed 0 bases at V and 5 bases at J, with 9 bases between. This CDR3 region has 14 residues. CDR1 is SGHRS and CDR2 is YFSETQ in the germline V gene. The CDR3 loop reads CASSLASTDQPQHF. For the CDR3, the DNA is TGCGCCAGCAGCTTGGCCTCAACGGATCAGCCCCAGCATTTT.

By sample fraction, this clone is medium-sized (0.01 to 0.1%). The V gene is TRBV6-1, the J gene TRBJ1-3; D may be TRBD1 (6 bases). V lost 4 bases and J 0 bases, leaving 19 bases between the germline ends. CDR3 length: 18 amino acids. CDR1 is MNHNS, CDR2 SASEGT, per germline. The CDR3 protein is CASSARRGAYSSGNTIYF. The CDR3, as DNA: TGTGCCAGCAGTGCTCGGAGGGGGGCATATAGCTCTGGAAACACCATATATTTT.

This clone is large in the sample. The gene calls are TRBV6-2 or TRBV6-3 and TRBJ1-5; 10 nucleotides align to TRBD1. The CDR3 length is 15 residues. V trimming: 6 bases; J trimming: 2 bases; junction bases outside the gene matches: 4. CDR1 and CDR2 from the germline V gene are MNHEY and SVGEGT. The CDR3 is CASSSGTGGNQPQHF. The CDR3 DNA is TGTGCCAGCAGCTCCGGGACAGGGGGCAATCAGCCCCAGCATTTT.